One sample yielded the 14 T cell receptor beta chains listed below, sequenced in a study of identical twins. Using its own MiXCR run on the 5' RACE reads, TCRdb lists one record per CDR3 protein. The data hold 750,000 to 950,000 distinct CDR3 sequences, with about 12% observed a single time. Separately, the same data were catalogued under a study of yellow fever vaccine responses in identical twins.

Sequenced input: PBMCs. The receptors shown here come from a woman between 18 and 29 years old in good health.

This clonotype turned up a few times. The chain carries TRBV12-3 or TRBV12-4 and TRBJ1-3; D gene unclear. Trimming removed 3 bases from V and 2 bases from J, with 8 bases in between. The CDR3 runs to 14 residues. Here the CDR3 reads CASSFGGTGNTIYF. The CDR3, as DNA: TGTGCCAGCAGTTTTGGAGGGACTGGAAACACCATATATTTT.

The CDR3 bases are TGTGCCAGCAGCTTAAAGACTAGCGAGGCCTACGAGCAGTACGTC. Its translation: CASSLKTSEAYEQYV. This chain links TRBV11-3 with TRBJ2-7; 8 bases agree with TRBD2. In germline, CDR1 is SGHNT, CDR2 YENEEA. This CDR3 has 15 residues. Trimming cost V 2 bases and J 2 bases; bases outside gene matches: 5.

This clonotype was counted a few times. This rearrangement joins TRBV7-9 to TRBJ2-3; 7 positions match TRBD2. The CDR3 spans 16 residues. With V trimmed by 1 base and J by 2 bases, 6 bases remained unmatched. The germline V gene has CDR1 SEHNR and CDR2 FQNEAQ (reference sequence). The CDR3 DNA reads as TGTGCCAGCAGCTTAGGGCTAGCGGACCTCACAGATACGCAGTATTTT. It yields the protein CASSLGLADLTDTQYF.

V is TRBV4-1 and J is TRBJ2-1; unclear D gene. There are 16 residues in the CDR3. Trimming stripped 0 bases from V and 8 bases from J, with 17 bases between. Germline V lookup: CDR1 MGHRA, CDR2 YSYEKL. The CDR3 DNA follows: TGCGCCAGCAGCCAAGAATGGAATTCCCGCGCATATGAGCAGTTCTTC. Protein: CASSQEWNSRAYEQFF.

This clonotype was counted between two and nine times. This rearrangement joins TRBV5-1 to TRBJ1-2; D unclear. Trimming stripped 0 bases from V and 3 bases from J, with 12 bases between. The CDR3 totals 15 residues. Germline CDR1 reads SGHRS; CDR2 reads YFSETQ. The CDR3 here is CASSLGTVIDYGYTF. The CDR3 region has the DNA TGCGCCAGCAGCTTGGGGACCGTCATCGACTATGGCTACACCTTC.

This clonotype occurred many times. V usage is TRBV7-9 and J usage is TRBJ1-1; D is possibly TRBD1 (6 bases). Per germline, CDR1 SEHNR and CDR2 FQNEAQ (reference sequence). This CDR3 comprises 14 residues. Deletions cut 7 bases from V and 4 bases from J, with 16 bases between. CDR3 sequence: CASTPGAQGTEAFF. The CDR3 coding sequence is TGTGCCAGCACCCCGGGGGCTCAAGGCACTGAAGCTTTCTTT.

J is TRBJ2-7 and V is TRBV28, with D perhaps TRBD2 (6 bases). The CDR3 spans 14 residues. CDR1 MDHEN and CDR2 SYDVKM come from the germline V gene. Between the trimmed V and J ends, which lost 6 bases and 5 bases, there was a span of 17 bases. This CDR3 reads CASSPASDSHEQYF. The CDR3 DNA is TGTGCCAGCAGCCCCGCTAGCGACAGCCACGAGCAGTACTTC.

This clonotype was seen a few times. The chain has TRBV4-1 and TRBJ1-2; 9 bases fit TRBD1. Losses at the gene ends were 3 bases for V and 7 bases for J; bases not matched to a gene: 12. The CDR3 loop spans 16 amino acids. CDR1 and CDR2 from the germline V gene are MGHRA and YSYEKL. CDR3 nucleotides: TGCGCCAGCAGCCAGCCAAGAACAGGGGGCGCGGGTGGCTACACCTTC. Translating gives CASSQPRTGGAGGYTF.

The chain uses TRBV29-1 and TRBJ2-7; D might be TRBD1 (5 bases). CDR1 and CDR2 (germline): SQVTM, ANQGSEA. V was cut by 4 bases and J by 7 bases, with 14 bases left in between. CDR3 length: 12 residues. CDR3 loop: CSVGGTSREQYF. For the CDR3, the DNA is TGCAGCGTTGGGGGCACGTCTCGTGAGCAGTACTTC.

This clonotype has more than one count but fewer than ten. Written as DNA, the CDR3 is TGTGCCACCAGCAGGTTCTCCGGGACAACCCCTGTCTCGCAGCAGTACGTC. Translated, it gives CATSRFSGTTPVSQQYV. This sequence joins TRBV15 and TRBJ2-7; tentatively, D is TRBD1 (6 bases). This CDR3 is built from 17 residues. V dropped 3 bases and J dropped 8 bases, with 26 bases sitting between them. Germline-derived CDR1 and CDR2 are LNHNV and YYDKDF (reference sequence).

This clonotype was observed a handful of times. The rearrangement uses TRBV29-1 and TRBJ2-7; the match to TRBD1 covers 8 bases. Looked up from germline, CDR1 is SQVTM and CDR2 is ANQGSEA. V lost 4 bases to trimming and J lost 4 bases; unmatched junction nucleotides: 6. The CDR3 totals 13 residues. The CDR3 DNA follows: TGCAGCGTTGGCCCCGGACAGGGTTACGAGCAGTACTTC. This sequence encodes CSVGPGQGYEQYF.

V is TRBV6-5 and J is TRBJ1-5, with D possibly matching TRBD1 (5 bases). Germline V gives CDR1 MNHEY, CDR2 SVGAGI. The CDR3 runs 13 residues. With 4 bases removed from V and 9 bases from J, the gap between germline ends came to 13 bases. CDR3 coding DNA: TGTGCCAGCAGTTGGGACCGGGATAGGCCCCAGCATTTT. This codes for CASSWDRDRPQHF.

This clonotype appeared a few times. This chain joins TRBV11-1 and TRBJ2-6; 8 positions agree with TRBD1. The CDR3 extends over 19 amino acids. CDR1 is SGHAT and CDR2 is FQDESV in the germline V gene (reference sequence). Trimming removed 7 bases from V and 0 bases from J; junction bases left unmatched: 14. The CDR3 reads CASTFTGGKLSSGANVLTF. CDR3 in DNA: TGTGCCAGCACCTTTACAGGGGGTAAACTCTCCTCTGGGGCCAACGTCCTGACTTTC.

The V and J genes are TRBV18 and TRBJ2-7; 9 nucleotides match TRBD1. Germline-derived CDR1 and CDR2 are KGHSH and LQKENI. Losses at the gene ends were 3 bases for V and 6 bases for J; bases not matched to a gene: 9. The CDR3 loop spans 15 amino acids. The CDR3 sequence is CASSPQGTGSGEQYF. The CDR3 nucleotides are TGTGCCAGCTCACCTCAGGGGACAGGGTCTGGCGAGCAGTACTTC. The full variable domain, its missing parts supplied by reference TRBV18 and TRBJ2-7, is NAGVMQNPRHLVRRRGQEARLRCSPMKGHSHVYWYRQLPEEGLKFMVYLQKENIIDESGMPKERFSAEFPKEGPSILRIQQVVRGDSAAYFCASSPQGTGSGEQYFGPGTRLTVT.